This TCR beta chain came from a study of blood T cell repertoires in COVID-19. As for the study in general: Collection of acute and convalescent COVID-19 samples took place in the United States, Italy and Spain. T cells, B-cell-depleted T cells, or PBMCs provided the cDNA or gDNA that served as material.

Source study methods: Nucleated cell number was recorded as an estimate derived from reference gene primer amplification. Clones were read by immunoSEQ multiplex PCR, and TCRdb kept only the in-frame ones, dropping some. V and J calls and clone size are those listed in that table; D and trimming were worked out from the DNA. This sample has about 220,000 clones, with about four fifths found just once. The CDR3 extends over 14 amino acids. In germline, CDR1 is MNHEY, CDR2 SVGAGI. The V and J ends lost 6 bases and 2 bases, in that order; junction bases with no gene match: 5. The TCR comes from a woman of 80 years or more with acute or convalescent COVID-19. Source material: peripheral blood. The V call is TRBV6-5, the J call TRBJ1-1; 8 bases agree with TRBD1. CDR3 amino acids: CASRAGQDNTEAFF. DNA of the CDR3: TGTGCCAGCAGGGCGGGACAGGATAACACTGAAGCTTTCTTT.